What follows are 25 T cell receptor beta chains derived from one specimen sequenced in a study of blood T cell repertoires in COVID-19. TCRdb's copy holds only in-frame clones and misses some; the assay was immunoSEQ multiplex PCR. The repertoire holds roughly 170,000 clones, with 80% to 90% as singletons. The specimen sequenced was peripheral blood. The receptors come from a man aged 70-80 years with active or convalescent COVID-19.

The genes are TRBV2 and TRBJ2-2; 11 bases align to TRBD1. V shed 4 bases, J shed 8 bases, and the junction held 6 bases outside the gene matches. Germline lookup yields CDR1 SNHLY and CDR2 FYNNEI. This CDR3 is built from 15 residues. The CDR3 reads CASSGTGGKSGELFF. In DNA form, the CDR3 reads TGTGCCAGCAGTGGGACAGGGGGCAAATCGGGGGAGCTGTTTTTT.

The gene calls are TRBV30 and TRBJ1-2; D not certain. CDR3 length: 11 residues. V was trimmed by 3 bases and J by 8 bases, leaving 10 bases between them. Germline CDR1 GTSNPN, CDR2 SVGIG (reference sequence). CDR3 DNA: TGTGCCTGGAGGAACTATCCAGGCTACACCTTC. It translates to CAWRNYPGYTF.

The J gene is TRBJ2-1, the V gene TRBV11-3; 10 nucleotides line up with TRBD2. In germline, CDR1 is SGHNT, CDR2 YENEEA. This CDR3 has 18 residues. J gave up 3 bases and V 3 bases, and 11 bases lay outside the gene matches. The CDR3 DNA sequence: TGTGCCAGCAGCTTGACTAGCGGGCAACCTGCCTTCTACAATGAGCAGTTCTTC. Translating it yields CASSLTSGQPAFYNEQFF.

Written as DNA, the CDR3 is TGTGCCAGCAGCCGCGGGGGGCCTAATGAGCAGTTCTTC. It encodes CASSRGGPNEQFF. V and J are TRBV5-4 and TRBJ2-1; 8 bases line up with TRBD2. Germline V gene sequence: CDR1 SGHNT, CDR2 YYREEE (reference sequence). The CDR3 runs to 13 residues. V trimming: 4 bases; J trimming: 7 bases; junction bases outside the gene matches: 4. Looking up the rest from reference TRBV5-4 and TRBJ2-1 gives the full variable domain: ETGVTQSPTHLIKTRGQQVTLRCSSQSGHNTVSWYQQALGQGPQFIFQYYREEENGRGNFPPRFSGLQFPNYSSELNVNALELDDSALYLCASSRGGPNEQFFGPGTRLTVL.

V and J are TRBV30 and TRBJ1-5; D is uncertain. Per germline, CDR1 GTSNPN and CDR2 SVGIG (reference sequence). The CDR3 sequence is 13 residues long. Trimming removed 0 bases from V and 9 bases from J, with 12 bases in between. This CDR3 is CAWSVSGPGPQHF. The DNA for the CDR3 is TGTGCCTGGAGTGTATCCGGCCCGGGGCCCCAGCATTTT.

The chain employs TRBV29-1 and TRBJ1-5; D might be TRBD1 (5 bases). Germline V gene lookup returns CDR1 SQVTM and CDR2 ANQGSEA. V lost 4 bases, J lost 6 bases, and 13 bases lay in between. CDR3 length: 13 amino acids. CDR3 sequence reads: CSVVERGGQPQHF. CDR3 DNA sequence: TGCAGCGTTGTTGAAAGGGGTGGTCAGCCCCAGCATTTT.

The rearrangement links TRBV3-1 (or the pseudogene TRBV3-2) to TRBJ1-2, with D tentatively TRBD1 (5 bases). CDR1 LGHDT and CDR2 YNNKEL come from the germline V gene (reference sequence). The CDR3 has 14 amino acids. Between the trimmed V and J ends, which lost 0 bases and 8 bases, there was a span of 13 bases. The DNA of the CDR3 is TGTGCCAGCAGCCAAGATAAAGGGGAACGCGGCTACACCTTC. Amino acids: CASSQDKGERGYTF.

This chain links TRBV19 with TRBJ2-5; tentative D call: TRBD1 (5 bases). The CDR3 totals 13 residues. V shed 5 bases and J shed 5 bases, with 12 bases lying between them. Germline V gives CDR1 LNHDA, CDR2 SQIVND (reference sequence). DNA of the CDR3: TGTGCCAGTAGTGGGGCAGGGCGGGAGACCCAGTACTTC. Translated: CASSGAGRETQYF.

The gene calls are TRBV5-1 and TRBJ1-3, with TRBD1 as a possible D gene (5 bases). CDR3 length equals 14 residues. CDR1 and CDR2 from the germline V gene are SGHRS and YFSETQ. Trimming removed 0 bases from V and 3 bases from J, with 7 bases in between. The CDR3 DNA follows: TGCGCCAGCAGCTTGGGAAGGGGTGGAAACACCATATATTTT. This codes for CASSLGRGGNTIYF.

J is TRBJ2-1 and V is TRBV19, with 9 nucleotides matching TRBD2. The CDR3 is 15 amino acids. Germline loops: CDR1 LNHDA, CDR2 SQIVND (reference sequence). Trimming took 6 bases from V and 3 from J; bases not matched to a gene: 6. The CDR3 region is CASRGLAGNYNEQFF. In DNA form, the CDR3 reads TGTGCCAGTAGGGGTCTAGCGGGAAACTACAATGAGCAGTTCTTC. The variable domain in full, with the rest retrieved from reference TRBV19 and TRBJ2-1, is DGGITQSPKYLFRKEGQNVTLSCEQNLNHDAMYWYRQDPGQGLRLIYYSQIVNDFQKGDIAEGYSVSREKKESFPLTVTSAQKNPTAFYLCASRGLAGNYNEQFFGPGTRLTVL.

The sample holds a few counts of this clone. This chain uses TRBV5-1 with TRBJ1-4, with D perhaps matching TRBD1 (6 bases). Germline loops: CDR1 SGHRS, CDR2 YFSETQ. The CDR3 consists of 14 residues. The V gene lost 4 bases and the J gene lost 7 bases, with 14 bases spanning the gap. The CDR3 DNA follows: TGCGCCAGCAGCCTAGGGGGTTGGGGTGAAAAACTGTTTTTT. Translating gives CASSLGGWGEKLFF.

The V gene is TRBV4-1, the J gene TRBJ2-1; 8 nucleotides match TRBD2. With 0 bases clipped from V and 2 bases from J, the junction kept 6 bases outside the gene matches. Germline V CDR1 and CDR2: MGHRA, YSYEKL. The CDR3 contains 17 residues. CDR3 coding DNA: TGCGCCAGCAGCCAAGATCCTACTAGCGGAACCTACAATGAGCAGTTCTTC. Its translation: CASSQDPTSGTYNEQFF.

The chain couples TRBV5-1 to TRBJ2-2; 10 nucleotides line up with TRBD2. V was clipped by 3 bases and J by 3 bases; unmatched bases: 2. Germline V gives CDR1 SGHRS, CDR2 YFSETQ. The CDR3 spans 15 residues. CDR3 in amino acids: CASSYLAGDTGELFF. DNA for the CDR3: TGCGCCAGCAGCTATCTAGCGGGAGACACCGGGGAGCTGTTTTTT.

The chain uses TRBV5-5 and TRBJ1-1; the match to TRBD1 covers 7 bases. Unmatched junction bases numbered 6, after V lost 2 bases and J lost 2 bases. Per the germline V gene, CDR1 is SGHKS and CDR2 is YYEKEE (reference sequence). The CDR3 contains 15 residues. For the CDR3, the DNA is TGTGCCAGCAGCTTCTTGACAGGGCCTAACACTGAAGCTTTCTTT. Translation: CASSFLTGPNTEAFF. Filled out from reference TRBV5-5 and TRBJ1-1, the complete variable domain reads DAGVTQSPTHLIKTRGQQVTLRCSPISGHKSVSWYQQVLGQGPQFIFQYYEKEERGRGNFPDRFSARQFPNYSSELNVNALLLGDSALYLCASSFLTGPNTEAFFGQGTRLTVV.

The chain carries TRBV5-1 and TRBJ2-7; 8 bases map to TRBD1. J lost 3 bases, V lost 5 bases, and 1 base had no gene match. The CDR3 sequence is 12 residues long. CDR1 and CDR2 from the germline V gene are SGHRS and YFSETQ. The CDR3 here is CASRGTGYEQYF. For the CDR3, the DNA is TGCGCCAGCAGAGGGACAGGCTACGAGCAGTACTTC.

The rearrangement uses TRBV12-3 or TRBV12-4 and TRBJ2-3, with D maybe TRBD1 (6 bases). The CDR3 has 13 amino acids. V dropped 6 bases and J dropped 1 base, with 8 bases sitting between them. CDR3 nucleotides: TGTGCCAGCAGCCGACAGGGCACAGATACGCAGTATTTT. As protein: CASSRQGTDTQYF.

CDR3 bases: TGTGCCAGCAGCCCCAATGGGCAGTACACTGAAGCTTTCTTT. This translates into CASSPNGQYTEAFF. This rearrangement joins TRBV9 to TRBJ1-1; D is unclear. The germline CDR1 and CDR2 sequences are SGDLS and YYNGEE. This CDR3 is built from 14 residues. The V end was cut by 4 bases, the J end by 3 bases, with 13 bases between. The full variable domain, completed using reference TRBV9 and TRBJ1-1, is DSGVTQTPKHLITATGQRVTLRCSPRSGDLSVYWYQQSLDQGLQFLIQYYNGEERAKGNILERFSAQQFPDLHSELNLSSLELGDSALYFCASSPNGQYTEAFFGQGTRLTVV.

The chain joins TRBV5-1 to TRBJ2-1, with TRBD2 identical over 9 bases. V gave up 0 bases and J gave up 4 bases; unmatched junction bases: 5. Germline lookup yields CDR1 SGHRS and CDR2 YFSETQ. CDR3 size: 16 residues. CDR3 DNA: TGCGCCAGCAGCTTGGGGGGACTAGCAGATTACAATGAGCAGTTCTTC. Protein product: CASSLGGLADYNEQFF.

This clone was observed once. The J gene is TRBJ2-5, the V gene TRBV9, with 7 bases identical to TRBD2. This CDR3 is 16 amino acids long. CDR1 and CDR2 from the germline V gene are SGDLS and YYNGEE. The ends lost 0 bases at V and 5 bases at J; junction bases unmatched: 10. CDR3 amino acids: CASSVEVAGVQETQYF. CDR3 coding DNA: TGTGCCAGCAGCGTAGAAGTGGCGGGAGTACAGGAGACCCAGTACTTC.

V usage is TRBV7-8 and J usage is TRBJ2-2; D remains unclear. The CDR3 spans 14 residues. V lost 2 bases, J lost 5 bases, and 9 bases lay in between. Germline-derived CDR1 and CDR2 are SGHVS and FQNEAQ. The CDR3 sequence: CASSLSELTGELFF. CDR3 nucleotides: TGTGCCAGCAGCTTATCCGAGCTTACCGGGGAGCTGTTTTTT. Supplemented by reference TRBV7-8 and TRBJ2-2, the full variable domain reads GAGVSQSPRYKVAKRGQDVALRCDPISGHVSLFWYQQALGQGPEFLTYFQNEAQLDKSGLPSDRFFAERPEGSVSTLKIQRTQQEDSAVYLCASSLSELTGELFFGEGSRLTVL.

The V call is TRBV5-1, the J call TRBJ1-2; D uncertain. Between the trimmed V and J ends, which lost 4 bases and 0 bases, there was a span of 19 bases. Germline V gives CDR1 SGHRS, CDR2 YFSETQ. The CDR3 has 17 residues. CDR3: CASSEVPTGYTNYGYTF. Written as DNA, the CDR3 is TGCGCCAGCAGCGAGGTCCCAACGGGGTATACTAACTATGGCTACACCTTC.

The chain recombines TRBV7-8 with TRBJ2-5; D remains ambiguous. Trimming removed 8 bases at V and 4 bases at J, with 17 bases between. Germline V gives CDR1 SGHVS, CDR2 FQNEAQ. The CDR3 spans 14 residues. The CDR3 region is CASSNGSRLETQYF. The CDR3 nucleotides are TGTGCCAGCTCTAACGGGTCGCGGTTAGAGACCCAGTACTTC.

This clone was observed a handful of times. The rearrangement links TRBV6-5 to TRBJ2-7, with 7 bases fitting TRBD1. CDR3 length equals 15 residues. Germline CDR1 is MNHEY and CDR2 is SVGAGI. The V gene end was trimmed by 1 base and the J gene end by 7 bases; junction bases not matched to a gene: 10. CDR3: CASSYWDSSNYEQYF. The CDR3 region has the DNA TGTGCCAGCAGTTACTGGGACAGTTCTAACTATGAGCAGTACTTC.

This clone was counted a single time. V and J are TRBV19 and TRBJ1-6; 9 bases line up with TRBD1. The V gene's germline CDR1 is LNHDA and CDR2 SQIVND (reference sequence). V lost 4 bases and J lost 8; bases outside the gene matches: 6. CDR3 length: 15 amino acids. This CDR3 reads CASSSGTGSYSPLHF. DNA of the CDR3: TGTGCCAGTAGTAGCGGGACAGGGTCTTATTCACCCCTCCACTTT.

The V and J genes are TRBV6-5 and TRBJ1-6; D may be TRBD1 (5 bases). The V gene lost 7 bases and the J gene lost 7 bases, with 11 bases spanning the gap. This CDR3 has 13 amino acids. Germline CDR1 reads MNHEY; CDR2 reads SVGAGI. In DNA, the CDR3 is TGTGCCAGCAAACGGGGGTGGAATTCACCCCTCCACTTT. It translates to CASKRGWNSPLHF.